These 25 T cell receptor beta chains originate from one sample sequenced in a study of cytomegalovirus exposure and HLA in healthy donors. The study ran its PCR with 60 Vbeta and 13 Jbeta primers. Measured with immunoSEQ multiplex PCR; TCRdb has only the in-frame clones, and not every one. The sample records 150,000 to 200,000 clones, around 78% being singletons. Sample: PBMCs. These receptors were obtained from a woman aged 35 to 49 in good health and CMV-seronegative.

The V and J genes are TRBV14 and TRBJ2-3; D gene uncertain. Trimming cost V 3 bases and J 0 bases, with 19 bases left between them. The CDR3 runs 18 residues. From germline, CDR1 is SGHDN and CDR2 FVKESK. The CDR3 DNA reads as TGTGCCAGCAGCCACCCTAGGTCAACAACCGCTAGCACAGATACGCAGTATTTT. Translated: CASSHPRSTTASTDTQYF.

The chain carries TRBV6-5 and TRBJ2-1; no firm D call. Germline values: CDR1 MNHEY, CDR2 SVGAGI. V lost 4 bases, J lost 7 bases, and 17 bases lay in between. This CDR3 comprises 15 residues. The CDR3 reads CASSSYGETKNEQFF. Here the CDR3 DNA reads TGTGCCAGCAGTTCCTATGGAGAGACCAAAAATGAGCAGTTCTTC.

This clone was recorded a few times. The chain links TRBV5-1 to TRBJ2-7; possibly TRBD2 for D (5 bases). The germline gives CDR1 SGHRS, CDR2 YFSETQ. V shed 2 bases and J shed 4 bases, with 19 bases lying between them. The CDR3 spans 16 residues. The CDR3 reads CASSLEPRELGYEQYF. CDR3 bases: TGCGCCAGCAGCTTAGAACCCCGGGAACTTGGTTACGAGCAGTACTTC. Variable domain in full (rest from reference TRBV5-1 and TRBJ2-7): KAGVTQTPRYLIKTRGQQVTLSCSPISGHRSVSWYQQTPGQGLQFLFEYFSETQRNKGNFPGRFSGRQFSNSRSEMNVSTLELGDSALYLCASSLEPRELGYEQYFGPGTRLTVT.

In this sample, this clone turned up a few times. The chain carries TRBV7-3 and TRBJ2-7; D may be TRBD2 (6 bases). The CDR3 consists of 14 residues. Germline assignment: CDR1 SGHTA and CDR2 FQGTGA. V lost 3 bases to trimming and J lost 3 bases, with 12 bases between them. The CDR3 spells CASSLEVGGYEQYF. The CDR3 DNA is TGTGCCAGCAGCTTGGAAGTGGGGGGCTACGAGCAGTACTTC.

The CDR3 DNA reads as TGTGCCAGTAGCCCGACAGGGACGAACCCCACCTACTATGGCTACACCTTC. Residues: CASSPTGTNPTYYGYTF. This chain connects TRBV19 to TRBJ1-2; the match to TRBD1 covers 7 bases. Germline-derived CDR1 and CDR2 are LNHDA and SQIVND (reference sequence). The CDR3 length is 17 residues. Unmatched junction bases numbered 16, after V lost 6 bases and J lost 3 bases. The full variable domain, its missing parts supplied by reference TRBV19 and TRBJ1-2, is DGGITQSPKYLFRKEGQNVTLSCEQNLNHDAMYWYRQDPGQGLRLIYYSQIVNDFQKGDIAEGYSVSREKKESFPLTVTSAQKNPTAFYLCASSPTGTNPTYYGYTFGSGTRLTVV.

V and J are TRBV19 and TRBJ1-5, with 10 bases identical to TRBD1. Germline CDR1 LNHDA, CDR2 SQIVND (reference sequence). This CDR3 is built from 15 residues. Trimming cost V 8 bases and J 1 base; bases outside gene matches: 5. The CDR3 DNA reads TGTGCCAGTCGACAGGGGGCTGTCAGCAATCAGCCCCAGCATTTT. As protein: CASRQGAVSNQPQHF.

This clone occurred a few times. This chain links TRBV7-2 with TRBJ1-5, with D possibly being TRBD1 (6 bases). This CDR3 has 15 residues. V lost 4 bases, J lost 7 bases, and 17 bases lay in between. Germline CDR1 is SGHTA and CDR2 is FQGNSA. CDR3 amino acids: CASSSHAGARQPQHF. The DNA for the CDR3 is TGTGCCAGCAGCTCTCACGCAGGGGCGAGACAGCCCCAGCATTTT.

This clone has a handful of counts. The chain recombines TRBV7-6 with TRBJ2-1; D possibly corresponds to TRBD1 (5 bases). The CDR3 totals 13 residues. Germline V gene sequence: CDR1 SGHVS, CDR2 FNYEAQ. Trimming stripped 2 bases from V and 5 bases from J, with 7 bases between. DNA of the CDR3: TGTGCCAGCAGCTTACAAGGGGACAATGAGCAGTTCTTC. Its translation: CASSLQGDNEQFF.

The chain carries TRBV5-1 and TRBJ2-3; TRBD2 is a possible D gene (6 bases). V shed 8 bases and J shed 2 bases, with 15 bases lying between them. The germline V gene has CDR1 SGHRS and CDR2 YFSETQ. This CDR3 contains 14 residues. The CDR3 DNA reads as TGCGCCAGTTTAGCGGAGCGCCCCACAGATACGCAGTATTTT. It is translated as CASLAERPTDTQYF.

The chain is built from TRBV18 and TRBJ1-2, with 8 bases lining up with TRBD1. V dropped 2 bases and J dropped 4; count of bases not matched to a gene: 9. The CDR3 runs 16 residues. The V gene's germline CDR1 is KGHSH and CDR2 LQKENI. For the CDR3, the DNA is TGTGCCAGCTCACCAAGCCAAGGACAGGGAAGCTATGGCTACACCTTC. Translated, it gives CASSPSQGQGSYGYTF.

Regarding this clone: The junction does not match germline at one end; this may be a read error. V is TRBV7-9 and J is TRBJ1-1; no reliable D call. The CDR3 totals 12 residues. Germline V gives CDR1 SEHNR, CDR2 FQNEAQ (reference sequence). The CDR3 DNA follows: TGTTCCAGCAGCTTAGTAGAAACTGAAGCTTTCTTT. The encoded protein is CSSSLVETEAFF. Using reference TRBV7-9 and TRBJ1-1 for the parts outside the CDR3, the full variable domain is DTGVSQNPRHKITKRGQNVTFRCDPISEHNRLYWYRQTLGQGPEFLTYFQNEAQLEKSRLLSDRFSAERPKGSFSTLEIQRTEQGDSAMYLCSSSLVETEAFFGQGTRLTVV.

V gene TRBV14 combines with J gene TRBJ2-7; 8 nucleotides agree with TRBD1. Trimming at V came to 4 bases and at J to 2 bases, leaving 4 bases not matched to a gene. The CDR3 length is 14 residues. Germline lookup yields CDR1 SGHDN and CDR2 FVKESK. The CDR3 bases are TGTGCCAGCAGCCTCCACAGGGGGACCTACGAGCAGTACTTC. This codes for CASSLHRGTYEQYF.

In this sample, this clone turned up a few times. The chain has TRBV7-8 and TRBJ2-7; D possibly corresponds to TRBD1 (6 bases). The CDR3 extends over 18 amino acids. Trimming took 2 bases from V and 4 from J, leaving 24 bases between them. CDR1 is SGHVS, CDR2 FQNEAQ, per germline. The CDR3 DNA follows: TGTGCCAGCAGCTTATTTCTAGTAGCCGGGACACCGCATTACGAGCAGTACTTC. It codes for CASSLFLVAGTPHYEQYF.

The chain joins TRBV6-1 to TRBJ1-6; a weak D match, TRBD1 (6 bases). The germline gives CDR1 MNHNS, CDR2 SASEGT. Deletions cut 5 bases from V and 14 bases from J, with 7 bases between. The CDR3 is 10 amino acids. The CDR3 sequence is CASSWDTLHF. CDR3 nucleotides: TGTGCCAGCAGTTGGGACACCCTCCACTTT.

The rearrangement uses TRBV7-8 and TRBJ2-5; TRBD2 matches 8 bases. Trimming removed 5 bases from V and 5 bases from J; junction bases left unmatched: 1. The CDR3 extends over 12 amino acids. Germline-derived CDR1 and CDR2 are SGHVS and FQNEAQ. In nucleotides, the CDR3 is TGTGCCAGCAGCCGCGGGGGGGAGACCCAGTACTTC. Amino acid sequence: CASSRGGETQYF.

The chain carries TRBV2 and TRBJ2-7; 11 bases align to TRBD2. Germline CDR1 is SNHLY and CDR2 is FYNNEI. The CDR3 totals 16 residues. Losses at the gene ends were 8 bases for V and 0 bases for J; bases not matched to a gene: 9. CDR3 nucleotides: TGTGCCAGCGTACTAGCGGGGGTGGGGAACTCCTACGAGCAGTACTTC. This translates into CASVLAGVGNSYEQYF.

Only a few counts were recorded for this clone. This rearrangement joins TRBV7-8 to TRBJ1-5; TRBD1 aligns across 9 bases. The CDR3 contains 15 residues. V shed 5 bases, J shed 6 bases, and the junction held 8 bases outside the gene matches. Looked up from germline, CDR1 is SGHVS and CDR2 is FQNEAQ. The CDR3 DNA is TGTGCCAGCAGCCCGGGACAGGGTCAAGGTCAGCCCCAGCATTTT. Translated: CASSPGQGQGQPQHF.

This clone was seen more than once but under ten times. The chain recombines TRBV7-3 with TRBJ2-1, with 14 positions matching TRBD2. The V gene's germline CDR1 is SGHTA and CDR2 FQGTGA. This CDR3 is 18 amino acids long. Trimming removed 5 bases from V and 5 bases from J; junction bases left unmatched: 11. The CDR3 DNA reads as TGTGCCAGCAGCCTCGAGGGGACTAGCGGGAGATTTCACAATGAGCAGTTCTTC. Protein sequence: CASSLEGTSGRFHNEQFF. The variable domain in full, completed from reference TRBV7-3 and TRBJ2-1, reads GAGVSQTPSNKVTEKGKYVELRCDPISGHTALYWYRQSLGQGPEFLIYFQGTGAADDSGLPNDRFFAVRPEGSVSTLKIQRTERGDSAVYLCASSLEGTSGRFHNEQFFGPGTRLTVL.

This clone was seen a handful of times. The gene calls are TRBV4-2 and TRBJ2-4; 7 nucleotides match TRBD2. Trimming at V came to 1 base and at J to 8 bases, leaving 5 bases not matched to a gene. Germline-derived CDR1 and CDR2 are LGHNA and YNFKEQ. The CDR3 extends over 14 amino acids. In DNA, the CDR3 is TGTGCCAGCAGCCAAGGGCTGGGGGGGGACATTCAGTACTTC. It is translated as CASSQGLGGDIQYF.

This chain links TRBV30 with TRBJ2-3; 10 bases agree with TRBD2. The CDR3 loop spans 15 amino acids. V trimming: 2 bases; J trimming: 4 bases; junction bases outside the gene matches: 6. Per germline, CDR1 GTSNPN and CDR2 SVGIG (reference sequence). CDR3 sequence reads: CAWSLSSGSPDTQYF. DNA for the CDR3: TGTGCCTGGAGTCTCTCTAGCGGGAGCCCAGATACGCAGTATTTT.

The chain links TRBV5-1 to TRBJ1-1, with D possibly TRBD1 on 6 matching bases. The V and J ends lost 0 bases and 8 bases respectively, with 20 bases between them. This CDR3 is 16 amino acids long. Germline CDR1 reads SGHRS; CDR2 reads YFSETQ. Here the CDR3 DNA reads TGCGCCAGCAGCTTGGCGGGGGGGGGCAGGGCTGGGGAAGCTTTCTTT. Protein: CASSLAGGGRAGEAFF.

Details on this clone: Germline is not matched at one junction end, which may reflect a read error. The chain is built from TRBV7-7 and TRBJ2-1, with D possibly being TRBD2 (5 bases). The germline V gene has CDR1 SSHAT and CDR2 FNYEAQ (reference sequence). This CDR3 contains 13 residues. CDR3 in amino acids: CASSFGGGNEQFF. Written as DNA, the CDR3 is TGTGCTAGCAGCTTTGGAGGAGGCAATGAGCAGTTCTTC.

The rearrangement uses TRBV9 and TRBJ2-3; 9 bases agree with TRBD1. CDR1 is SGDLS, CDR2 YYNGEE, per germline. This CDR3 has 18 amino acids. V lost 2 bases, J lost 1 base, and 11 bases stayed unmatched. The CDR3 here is CASSVLGQGLRGTDTQYF. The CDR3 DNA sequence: TGTGCCAGCAGCGTCCTCGGACAGGGGTTAAGGGGCACAGATACGCAGTATTTT.

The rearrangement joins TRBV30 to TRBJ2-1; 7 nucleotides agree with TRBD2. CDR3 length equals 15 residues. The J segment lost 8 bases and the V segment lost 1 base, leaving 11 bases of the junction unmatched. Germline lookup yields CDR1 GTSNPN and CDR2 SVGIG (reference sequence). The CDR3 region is CAWSASSGKIDEQFF. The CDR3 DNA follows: TGTGCCTGGAGTGCCTCGAGCGGGAAGATCGATGAGCAGTTCTTC.

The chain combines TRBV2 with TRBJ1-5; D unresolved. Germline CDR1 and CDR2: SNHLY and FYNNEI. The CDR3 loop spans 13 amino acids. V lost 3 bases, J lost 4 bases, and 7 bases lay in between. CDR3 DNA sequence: TGTGCCAGCAGTGATGGAGCAAATCAGCCCCAGCATTTT. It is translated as CASSDGANQPQHF. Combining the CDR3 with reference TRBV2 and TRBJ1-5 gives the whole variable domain EPEVTQTPSHQVTQMGQEVILRCVPISNHLYFYWYRQILGQKVEFLVSFYNNEISEKSEIFDDQFSVERPDGSNFTLKIRSTKLEDSAMYFCASSDGANQPQHFGDGTRLSIL.